The clone carrying this TCR beta chain appeared many times. These data belong to a study of spatial heterogeneity in lung cancer. The time point is: sample taken at primary tumor resection. The V gene's germline CDR1 is MGHDK and CDR2 SYGVNS. This CDR3 is built from 13 residues. The ends were cut back, 6 bases at V and 6 bases at J, with 15 bases in the middle. TCRdb processed the 5' RACE reads anew with MiXCR; each CDR3 protein has one entry. The sample has about 48,000 distinct CDR3 sequences, less than 6% seen once. The chain couples TRBV25-1 to TRBJ2-7, with D perhaps matching TRBD2 (7 bases). The material sequenced was PBMCs, taken at surgery. The TCR was taken from a male donor with early-stage non-small cell lung cancer. In DNA form, the CDR3 reads TGTGCCAGCAGGGGGGCAGGGGAGGGCGAGCAGTACTTC. Translating gives CASRGAGEGEQYF.